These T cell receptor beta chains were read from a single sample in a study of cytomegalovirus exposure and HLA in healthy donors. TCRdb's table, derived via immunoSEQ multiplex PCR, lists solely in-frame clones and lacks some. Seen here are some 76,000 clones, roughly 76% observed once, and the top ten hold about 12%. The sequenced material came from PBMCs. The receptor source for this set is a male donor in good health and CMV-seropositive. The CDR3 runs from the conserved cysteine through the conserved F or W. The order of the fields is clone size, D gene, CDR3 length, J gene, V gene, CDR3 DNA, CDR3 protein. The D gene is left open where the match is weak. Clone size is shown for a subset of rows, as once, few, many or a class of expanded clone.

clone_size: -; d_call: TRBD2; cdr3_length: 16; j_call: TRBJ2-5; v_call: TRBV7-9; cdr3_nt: TGTGCCAGCACCCGGGGGGGATTAGCGGGTGCCGAGACCCAGTACTTC; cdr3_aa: CASTRGGLAGAETQYF
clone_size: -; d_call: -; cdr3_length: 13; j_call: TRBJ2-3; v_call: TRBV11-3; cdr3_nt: TGTGCCAGCAGCTTAGACTCCTTAGATACGCAGTATTTT; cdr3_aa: CASSLDSLDTQYF
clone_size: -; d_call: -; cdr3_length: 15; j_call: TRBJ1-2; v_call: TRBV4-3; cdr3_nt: TGCGCCAGCAGCCTAGGGGCGGACCCGAGCTATGGCTACACCTTC; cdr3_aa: CASSLGADPSYGYTF
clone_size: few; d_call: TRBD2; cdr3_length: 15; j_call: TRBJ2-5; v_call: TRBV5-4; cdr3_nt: TGTGCCAGCAGCTTGGCTAGCGGGGGACAAGAGACCCAGTACTTC; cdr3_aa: CASSLASGGQETQYF
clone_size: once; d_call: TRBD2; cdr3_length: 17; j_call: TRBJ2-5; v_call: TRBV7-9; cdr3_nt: TGTGCCAGCAGCCGGGGACTAGCGGGGGGGCACCAAGAGACCCAGTACTTC; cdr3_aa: CASSRGLAGGHQETQYF
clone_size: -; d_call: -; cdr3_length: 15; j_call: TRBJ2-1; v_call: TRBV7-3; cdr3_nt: TGTGCCAGCAGTGCTGGACAAACCTCCTACAATGAGCAGTTCTTC; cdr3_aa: CASSAGQTSYNEQFF
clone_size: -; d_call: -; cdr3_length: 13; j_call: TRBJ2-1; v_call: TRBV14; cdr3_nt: TGTGCCAGCAGCCAAGGAGGCGGATATGAGCAGTTCTTC; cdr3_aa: CASSQGGGYEQFF
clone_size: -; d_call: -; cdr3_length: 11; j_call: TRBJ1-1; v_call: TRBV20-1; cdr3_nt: TGCAGTGCTAGATCGGGGACTGAAGCTTTCTTT; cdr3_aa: CSARSGTEAFF
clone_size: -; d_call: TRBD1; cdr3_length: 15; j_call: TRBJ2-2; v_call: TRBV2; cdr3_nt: TGTGCCAGCAGGGGCGACAGGGGGCAGCCCGGGGAGCTGTTTTTT; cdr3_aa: CASRGDRGQPGELFF
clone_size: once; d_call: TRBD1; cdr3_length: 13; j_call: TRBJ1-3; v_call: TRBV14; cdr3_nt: TGTGCCAGCAGCCCAGGGGGCGGAAACACCATATATTTT; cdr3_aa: CASSPGGGNTIYF
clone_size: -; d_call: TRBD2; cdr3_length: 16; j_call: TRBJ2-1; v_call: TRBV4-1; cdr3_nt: TGCGCCAGCAGCCAAGGACTAGCGGGAGATTACAATGAGCAGTTCTTC; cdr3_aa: CASSQGLAGDYNEQFF
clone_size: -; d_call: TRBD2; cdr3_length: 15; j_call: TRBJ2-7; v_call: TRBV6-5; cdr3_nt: TGTGCCAGCAGTTACACGGGACTAGCAGTCTACGAGCAGTACTTC; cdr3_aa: CASSYTGLAVYEQYF
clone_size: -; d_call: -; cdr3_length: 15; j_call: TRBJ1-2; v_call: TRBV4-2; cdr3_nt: TGTGCCAGCAGCCAAGATAGCTCTCCCAACTATGGCTACACCTTC; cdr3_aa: CASSQDSSPNYGYTF
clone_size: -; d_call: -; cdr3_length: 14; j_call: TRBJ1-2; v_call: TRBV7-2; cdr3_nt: TGTGCCAGCAGCCCGGGTGGGGGCGACTATGGCTACACCTTC; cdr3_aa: CASSPGGGDYGYTF
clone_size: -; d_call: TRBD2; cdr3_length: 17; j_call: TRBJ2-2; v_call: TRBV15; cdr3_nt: TGTGCCACCAGCAGAGCCTCGGGAGGGCCGAGGACCGGGGAGCTGTTTTTT; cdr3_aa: CATSRASGGPRTGELFF
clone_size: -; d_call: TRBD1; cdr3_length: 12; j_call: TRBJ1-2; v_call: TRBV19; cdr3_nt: TGTGCCAGTAGTCTGGGACAGTATGGCTACACCTTC; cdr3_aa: CASSLGQYGYTF
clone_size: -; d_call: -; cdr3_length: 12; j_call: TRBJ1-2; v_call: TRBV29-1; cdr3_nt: TGCAGCGTTGAGGGGGGATTCTATGGCTACACCTTC; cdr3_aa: CSVEGGFYGYTF
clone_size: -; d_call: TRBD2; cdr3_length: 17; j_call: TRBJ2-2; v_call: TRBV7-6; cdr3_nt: TGTGCCAGCAGCTTGAGTGGTTTCGCGGGAGAAACCGGGGAGCTGTTTTTT; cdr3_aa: CASSLSGFAGETGELFF
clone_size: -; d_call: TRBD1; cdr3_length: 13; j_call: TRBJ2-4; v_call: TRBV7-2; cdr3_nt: TGTGCCAGCACCGTGACAGGGAAAAACATTCAGTACTTC; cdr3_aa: CASTVTGKNIQYF
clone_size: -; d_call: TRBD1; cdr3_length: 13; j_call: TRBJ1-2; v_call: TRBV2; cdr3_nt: TGTGCCAGCAGTTTGACAGGGGCGAATGGCTACACCTTC; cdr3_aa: CASSLTGANGYTF
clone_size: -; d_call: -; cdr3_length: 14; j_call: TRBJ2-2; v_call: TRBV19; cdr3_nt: TGTGCCAGTAGTCTGAACACACCGTCTGGGGAGCTGTTTTTT; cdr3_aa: CASSLNTPSGELFF
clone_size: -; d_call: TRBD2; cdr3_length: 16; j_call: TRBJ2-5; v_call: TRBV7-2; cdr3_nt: TGTGCCAGCAGCCCGGGGTGGGGACTAGCGCGGGAGACCCAGTACTTC; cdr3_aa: CASSPGWGLARETQYF
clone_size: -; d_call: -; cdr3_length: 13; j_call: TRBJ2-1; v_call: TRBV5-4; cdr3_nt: TGTGCCAGCAGGTTGGGTGGGCTCAATGAGCAGTTCTTC; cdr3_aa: CASRLGGLNEQFF
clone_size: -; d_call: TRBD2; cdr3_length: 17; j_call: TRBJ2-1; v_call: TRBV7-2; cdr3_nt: TGTGCCAGCAGCCTGGCTAGCGGGAATAGGGTTTACAATGAGCAGTTCTTC; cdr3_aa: CASSLASGNRVYNEQFF
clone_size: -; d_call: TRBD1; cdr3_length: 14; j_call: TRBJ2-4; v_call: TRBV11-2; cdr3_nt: TGTGCCAGCAGCAGGGGACAGTTCAAAAACATTCAGTACTTC; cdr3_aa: CASSRGQFKNIQYF
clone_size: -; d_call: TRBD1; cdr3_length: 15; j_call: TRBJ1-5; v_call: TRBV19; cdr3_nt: TGTGCCAGTAGTATAGTGACAGGGGGGAGTCAGCCCCAGCATTTT; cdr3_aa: CASSIVTGGSQPQHF
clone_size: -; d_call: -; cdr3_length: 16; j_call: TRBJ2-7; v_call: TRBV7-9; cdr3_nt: TGTGCCAGCAGCTTAGCAGGGGGGGGCGATGCCTACGAGCAGTACTTC; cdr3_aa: CASSLAGGGDAYEQYF
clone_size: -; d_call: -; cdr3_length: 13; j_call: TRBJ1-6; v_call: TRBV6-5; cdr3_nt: TGTGCCAGCAGTTACGCGGACTTCCTACCCCTCCACTTT; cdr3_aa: CASSYADFLPLHF
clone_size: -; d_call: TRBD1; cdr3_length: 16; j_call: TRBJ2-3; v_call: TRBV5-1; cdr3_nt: TGCGCCAGCAGCTTAGGACAGGGGGCGGTAACAGATACGCAGTATTTT; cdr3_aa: CASSLGQGAVTDTQYF
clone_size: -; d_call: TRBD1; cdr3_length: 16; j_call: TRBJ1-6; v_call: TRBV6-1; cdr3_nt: TGTGCCAGCAGTGTCTTCGGACAGGGTTCTGATTCACCCCTCCACTTT; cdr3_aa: CASSVFGQGSDSPLHF
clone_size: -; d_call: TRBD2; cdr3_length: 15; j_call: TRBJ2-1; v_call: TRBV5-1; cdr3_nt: TGCGCCAGCAGCAGAGTGGCCCAACGGGAGGGTGAGCAGTTCTTC; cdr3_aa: CASSRVAQREGEQFF
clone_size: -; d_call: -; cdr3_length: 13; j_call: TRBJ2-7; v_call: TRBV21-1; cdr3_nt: TGTGCCAGCACCCCCCTGAGGAGCTACGAGCAGTACTTC; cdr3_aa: CASTPLRSYEQYF
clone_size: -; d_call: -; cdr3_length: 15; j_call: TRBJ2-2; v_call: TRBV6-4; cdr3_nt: TGTGCCAGCAGTGTTGAACATTCGAACACCGGGGAGCTGTTTTTT; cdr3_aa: CASSVEHSNTGELFF
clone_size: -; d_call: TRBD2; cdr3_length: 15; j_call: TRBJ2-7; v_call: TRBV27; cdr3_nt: TGTGCCAGCAGTCCCGGGACTAGCTCCTCCTACGAGCAGTACTTC; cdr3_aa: CASSPGTSSSYEQYF
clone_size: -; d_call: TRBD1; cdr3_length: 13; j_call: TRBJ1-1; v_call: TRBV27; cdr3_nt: TGTGCCAGCAGTCCGGGGACAGGGTGCGGAGCTTTCTTT; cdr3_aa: CASSPGTGCGAFF
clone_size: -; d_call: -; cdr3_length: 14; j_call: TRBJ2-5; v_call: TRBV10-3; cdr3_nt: TGTGCCATCAGTGAGTCGACAGCCGAAGAGACCCAGTACTTC; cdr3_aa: CAISESTAEETQYF
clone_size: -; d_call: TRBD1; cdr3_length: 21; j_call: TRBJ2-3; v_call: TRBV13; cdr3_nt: TGTGCCAGCAGCTCCCAAAAAAGGGACAGGGGGCTCTACTTCCCCCCAGATACGCAGTATTTT; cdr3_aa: CASSSQKRDRGLYFPPDTQYF
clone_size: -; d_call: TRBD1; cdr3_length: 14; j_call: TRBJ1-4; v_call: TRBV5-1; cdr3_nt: TGCGCCAGCAGCCCCGACAGGGAAAATGAAAAACTGTTTTTT; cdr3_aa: CASSPDRENEKLFF
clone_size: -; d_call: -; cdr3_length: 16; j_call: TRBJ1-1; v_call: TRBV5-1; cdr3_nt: TGCGCCAGCAGCTTGGCGTCCCAACAGTTGAACACTGAAGCTTTCTTT; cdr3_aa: CASSLASQQLNTEAFF
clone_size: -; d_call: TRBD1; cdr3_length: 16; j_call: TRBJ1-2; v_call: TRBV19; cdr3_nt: TGTGCCAGTATTCGGACAGTTGGGCAGGGGGGTCATGGCTACACCTTC; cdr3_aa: CASIRTVGQGGHGYTF
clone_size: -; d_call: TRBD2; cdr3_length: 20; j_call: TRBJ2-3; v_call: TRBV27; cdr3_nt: TGTGCCAGCAGTTTATCTTCGCGGGCGCGGGGGTACCCTAGCACAGATACGCAGTATTTT; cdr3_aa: CASSLSSRARGYPSTDTQYF
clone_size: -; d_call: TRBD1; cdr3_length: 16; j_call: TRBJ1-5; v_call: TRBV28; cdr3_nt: TGTGCCAGCAACGAAGGGACAGAAAATAGCAATCAGCCCCAGCATTTT; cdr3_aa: CASNEGTENSNQPQHF
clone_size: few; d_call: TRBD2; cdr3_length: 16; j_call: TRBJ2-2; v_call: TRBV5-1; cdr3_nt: TGCGCCAGCAGCTTGGTAGCGGGAGTGAACACCGGGGAGCTGTTTTTT; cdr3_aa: CASSLVAGVNTGELFF
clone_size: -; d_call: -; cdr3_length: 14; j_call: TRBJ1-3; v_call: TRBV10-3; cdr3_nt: TGTGCCACCTCTCTCGGACAAAGGGGAAACACCATATATTTT; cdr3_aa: CATSLGQRGNTIYF
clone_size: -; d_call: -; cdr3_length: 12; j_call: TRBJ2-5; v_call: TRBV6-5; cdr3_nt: TGTGCCAAGGGGTCATCCCAAGAGACCCAGTACTTC; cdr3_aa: CAKGSSQETQYF
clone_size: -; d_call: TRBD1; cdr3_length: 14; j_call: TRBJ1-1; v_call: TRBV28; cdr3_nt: TGTGCCAGCAGAGGCAGGGGGCGAGAGACTGAAGCTTTCTTT; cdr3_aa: CASRGRGRETEAFF
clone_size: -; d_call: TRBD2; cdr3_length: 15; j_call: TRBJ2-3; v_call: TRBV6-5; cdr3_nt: TGTGCCAGCAGGCAGGGACTAGGAAGCACAGATACGCAGTATTTT; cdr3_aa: CASRQGLGSTDTQYF
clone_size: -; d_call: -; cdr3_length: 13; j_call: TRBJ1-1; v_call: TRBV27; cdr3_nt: TGTGCCAGCAGTGTCCGGGACACCACTGAAGCTTTCTTT; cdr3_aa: CASSVRDTTEAFF
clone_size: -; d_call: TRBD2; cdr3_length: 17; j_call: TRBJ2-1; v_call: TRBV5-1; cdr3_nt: TGCGCCAGCAGCTCCCTAGCGGGGGGACTCTCCTACAATGAGCAGTTCTTC; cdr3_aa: CASSSLAGGLSYNEQFF
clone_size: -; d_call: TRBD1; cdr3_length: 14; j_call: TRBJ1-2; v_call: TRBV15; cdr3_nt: TGTGCCACCAGCAGCGGACAGGGTAACTATGGCTACACCTTC; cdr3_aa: CATSSGQGNYGYTF